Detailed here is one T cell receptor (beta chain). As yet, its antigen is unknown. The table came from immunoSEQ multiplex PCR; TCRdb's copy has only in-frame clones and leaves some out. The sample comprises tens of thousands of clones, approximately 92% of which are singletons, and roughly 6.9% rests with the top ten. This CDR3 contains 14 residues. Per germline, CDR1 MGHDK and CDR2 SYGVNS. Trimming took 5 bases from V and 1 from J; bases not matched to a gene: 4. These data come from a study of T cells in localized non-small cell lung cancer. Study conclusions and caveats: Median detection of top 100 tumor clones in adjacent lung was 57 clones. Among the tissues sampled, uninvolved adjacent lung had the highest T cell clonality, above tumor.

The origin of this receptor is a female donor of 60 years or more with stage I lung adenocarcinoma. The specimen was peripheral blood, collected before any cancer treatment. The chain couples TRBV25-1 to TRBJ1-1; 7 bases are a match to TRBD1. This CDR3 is CASSSDRRNTEAFF. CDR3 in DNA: TGTGCCAGCAGTTCGGACAGGAGGAACACTGAAGCTTTCTTT.